This T cell receptor beta chain came from a study of blood T cell repertoires in COVID-19 (dated by TCRdb to the early 2020s). Some background on the complete study: The collaborator samples originated in the United States, Italy and Spain and spanned the acute and convalescent phases of COVID-19. The material from the prospective study consisted of cDNA or gDNA derived from T cells, B-cell-depleted T cells, or PBMCs. Where HLA class I and class II types were available, the types were taken from metadata supplied by the sample provider, not from assay-based typing. The samples were drawn from the first 160 participants of the ongoing ImmuneRACE study and from 1,254 subjects provided by 6 global collaborators. Deeply sampled blood TCRbeta repertoires from subjects exposed to, actively infected with, or recovered from COVID-19 were included in the dataset. Sample metadata almost always included a de-identified subject ID, COVID-19 status, age in years and sex. A freely available public database, intended as a resource for researchers studying the immune response to SARS-CoV-2, is where the repertoires were released.

The paper as a whole reports these results and caveats: Clinical and demographic metadata were provided uncurated, with the amount varying by source and participant.

The immunoSEQ Assay, a bias-controlled multiplex PCR, was used to amplify TCRbeta CDR3 regions from genomic DNA. In the original analysis: Within the assay, amplification of reference gene primers was used to estimate how many nucleated cells each sample contained. To quantify the absolute abundance of each unique TCRbeta CDR3 rearrangement, sequence reads were collapsed and filtered. For each sample, productive Simpson clonality was calculated as the square root of Simpson's diversity index across productive rearrangements. What TCRdb holds here is the immuneACCESS table cut down to in-frame rearrangements. Part of the clones is not present; checked against another copy, under half of the missing clones reflect an unresolved V gene, and the others are unexplained. That table gives V, J and clone size, and the DNA gave D and trimming. Counted in this sample were 200,000 to 250,000 clones; roughly 80% of them appeared once. The ten largest account for under 8.5% of the sample.

From the cysteine up to the phenylalanine, the CDR3 has a length of 13 residues. Just CDR3 DNA is preserved here, 39 bases in frame from base 1. CDR1 and CDR2 were assigned from the germline V gene as SNHLY and FYNNEI. V gives up 3 bases and J gives up 2 bases, and the segment between their germline ends measures 8 bases. One collaborating source in Seattle enrolled patients while the patients were actively infected and followed the patients over time throughout the course of disease. Collaborating institutions collected whole blood in K2EDTA tubes following their own protocols. Collaborator samples were shipped for TCRbeta analysis as frozen whole blood, isolated PBMCs, or DNA extracted from either sample type. Details on this clone: Its cognate antigen has yet to be identified. Base qualities are not recorded, but no much larger clone differs from it by a single base.

Sample: peripheral blood. The chain is made from TRBV2 and TRBJ2-7; the D gene is perhaps TRBD1, on 7 matching bases. The sequence derives from a woman older than 75 with COVID-19, enrolled during active disease. The CDR3 protein is CASSDRGAYEQYF. The DNA reads as follows: TGTGCCAGCAGTGACAGGGGGGCCTACGAGCAGTACTTC.